The 31 T cell receptor beta chains listed next were all sequenced from one sample in a study of molecular identifiers for immune sequencing clone quantification. One entry per CDR3 protein results from TCRdb running MiXCR on the PCR reads. This table has about 320,000 distinct CDR3 sequences, 20% to 25% appearing once. Specimen: naive CD8+ T cells from blood, with Jurkat cell RNA spiked in. The subset denotes: FACS-sorted CD8+CD4-CCR7+CD45RA+ naive T cells. The receptors originated from a human donor in good health. Some libraries in this study had Jurkat cell RNA spiked in.

This clonotype was detected many times. The chain has TRBV12-3 or TRBV12-4 and TRBJ2-1; the D gene is possibly TRBD1 (5 bases). The CDR3 loop spans 13 amino acids. V was shortened by 3 bases and J by 8 bases, with 11 bases between the two germline ends. In nucleotides, the CDR3 is TGTGCCAGCAGTTTCCCAGGGTTGGATGAGCAGTTCTTC. It is translated as CASSFPGLDEQFF.

This clonotype was seen a few times. The rearrangement joins TRBV4-3 to TRBJ1-1; 8 nucleotides line up with TRBD1. This CDR3 region has 16 residues. CDR1 and CDR2 (germline): LGHNA, YSLEER. Trimming cost V 0 bases and J 5 bases; bases outside gene matches: 8. The CDR3 DNA is TGCGCCAGCAGCCAAGATCACGACAGGGGAAGTACTGAAGCTTTCTTT. As protein: CASSQDHDRGSTEAFF.

This clonotype was observed many times. V and J are TRBV13 and TRBJ2-5, with TRBD2 matching 7 bases. The trim removed 7 bases at V and 0 bases at J, leaving 5 bases unmatched. CDR3 size: 14 residues. Germline V lookup: CDR1 PRHDT, CDR2 FYEKMQ (reference sequence). In nucleotides, the CDR3 is TGTGCCAGCACTAGCGGAGGGTACCAAGAGACCCAGTACTTC. This encodes CASTSGGYQETQYF.

The sample holds many counts of this clonotype. The CDR3 sequence: CASSLAGYTDTQYF. CDR3 in DNA: TGTGCCAGCAGTTTAGCGGGCTACACAGATACGCAGTATTTT. This chain uses TRBV27 with TRBJ2-3; D may be TRBD2 (5 bases). Germline CDR1 and CDR2: MNHEY and SMNVEV (reference sequence). V was cut by 2 bases and J by 2 bases, with 8 bases left in between. CDR3 length: 14 amino acids.

In DNA form, the CDR3 reads TGTGCCTGGTCCGAACCGGGCCGTCGTGCGGATGGCTACACCTTC. It encodes CAWSEPGRRADGYTF. The chain recombines TRBV30 with TRBJ1-2; no clear D. This CDR3 has 15 amino acids. The V gene's germline CDR1 is GTSNPN and CDR2 SVGIG (reference sequence). Trimming took 5 bases from V and 6 from J, leaving 22 bases between them. The full variable domain, with the rest looked up from reference TRBV30 and TRBJ1-2, is SQTIHQWPATLVQPVGSPLSLECTVEGTSNPNLYWYRQAAGRGLQLLFYSVGIGQISSEVPQNLSASRPQDRQFILSSKKLLLSDSGFYLCAWSEPGRRADGYTFGSGTRLTVV.

This clonotype occurred many times. This chain uses TRBV28 with TRBJ2-3, with D possibly matching TRBD2 (5 bases). The V and J ends lost 6 bases and 0 bases respectively, with 16 bases between them. The CDR3 has 16 residues. Germline CDR1 is MDHEN and CDR2 is SYDVKM. CDR3 residues: CASSPTGGQSTDTQYF. The CDR3 DNA is TGTGCCAGCAGCCCTACCGGCGGGCAGAGCACAGATACGCAGTATTTT.

The chain recombines TRBV27 with TRBJ2-3; 11 bases match TRBD2. This CDR3 is 18 amino acids long. V lost 1 base, J lost 2 bases, and 8 bases stayed unmatched. The germline CDR1 and CDR2 sequences are MNHEY and SMNVEV (reference sequence). DNA of the CDR3: TGTGCCAGCAGTTTATTAGCCTCGGGACTAGCGGTCACAGATACGCAGTATTTT. Residues: CASSLLASGLAVTDTQYF.

Turning to this clonotype: A single base separates this from a much larger clone, so it may be a read error. V gene TRBV25-1 combines with J gene TRBJ2-7; TRBD2 is a possible D gene (5 bases). The CDR3 covers 12 residues. Trimming stripped 6 bases from V and 3 bases from J, with 9 bases between. Germline values: CDR1 MGHDK, CDR2 SYGVNS. CDR3 DNA: TGTGCCAGCAGACTAGACGACTACGAGCAGTACTTC. It is translated as CASRLDDYEQYF.

Note on this clonotype: This may be a read error, as it is one base from a much larger clone. The V and J genes are TRBV4-1 and TRBJ1-1; D is unclear. Germline V gives CDR1 MGHRA, CDR2 YSYEKL. V lost 0 bases to trimming and J lost 2 bases, with 10 bases between them. This CDR3 has 15 amino acids. The CDR3 DNA reads TGCGCCAGCAGCCAAGACAGAGTAATAAACACTGAAGCTTTCTTT. Amino acid sequence: CASSQDRVINTEAFF.

Turning to this clonotype: One end of the junction is discordant with germline, which a read error may explain. This chain joins TRBV4-3 and TRBJ1-2; D not resolved. There are 15 residues in the CDR3. CDR1 LGHNA and CDR2 YSLEER come from the germline V gene. DNA for the CDR3: TGCGCCAGCAGCCAGACGAGGTATCCGAACTATGGCCACACCTTC. Translating it yields CASSQTRYPNYGHTF.

This clonotype was seen at least ten times. The V gene is TRBV4-3, the J gene TRBJ2-6, with D hard to call. Germline CDR1 and CDR2: LGHNA and YSLEER. V shed 6 bases and J shed 4 bases, with 7 bases lying between them. The CDR3 sequence is 13 residues long. DNA of the CDR3: TGCGCCAGCAGGCCACTGGGGGCCAACGTCCTGACTTTC. Protein product: CASRPLGANVLTF.

This clonotype has more than one count but fewer than ten. The chain uses TRBV9 and TRBJ1-1; maybe TRBD1 (5 bases). Trimming left V 3 bases short and J 4 bases short, with 13 bases between. This CDR3 spans 14 amino acids. The germline CDR1 and CDR2 sequences are SGDLS and YYNGEE. CDR3 nucleotides: TGTGCCAGCAGCGCCTCAGGGATGGGCACTGAAGCTTTCTTT. Translated: CASSASGMGTEAFF.

This clonotype was detected ten times or more. The V and J genes are TRBV9 and TRBJ2-1; D call uncertain. The CDR3 runs to 14 residues. Trimming shortened V by 3 bases and J by 5 bases, and 12 bases separated the two germline ends. Germline CDR1 SGDLS, CDR2 YYNGEE. The CDR3 region is CASSGASPHNEQFF. The DNA for the CDR3 is TGTGCCAGCAGCGGGGCCTCGCCCCACAATGAGCAGTTCTTC. The full variable domain, in which reference TRBV9 and TRBJ2-1 provide the parts outside the CDR3, is DSGVTQTPKHLITATGQRVTLRCSPRSGDLSVYWYQQSLDQGLQFLIQYYNGEERAKGNILERFSAQQFPDLHSELNLSSLELGDSALYFCASSGASPHNEQFFGPGTRLTVL.

This clonotype has only a few counts. The V and J genes are TRBV5-1 and TRBJ2-2; 9 bases are shared with TRBD2. The CDR3 is made up of 17 amino acids. Germline loops: CDR1 SGHRS, CDR2 YFSETQ. Losses at the gene ends were 1 base for V and 0 bases for J; bases not matched to a gene: 4. The CDR3 region is CASSLPTSGANTGELFF. The CDR3 region has the DNA TGCGCCAGCAGCTTGCCGACTAGCGGTGCGAACACCGGGGAGCTGTTTTTT.

The count of this clonotype is one. The junction shows a germline mismatch at one end, possibly a read error. The gene calls are TRBV4-3 and TRBJ2-4, with D perhaps given as TRBD1 or TRBD2 (5 bases each). This CDR3 has 18 amino acids. The V gene's germline CDR1 is LGHNA and CDR2 YSLEER. DNA of the CDR3: TGCGCCAGCAACCAAGATCTCCGAGGGGCCTCTCCTGGAAACATTCAGTACTTC. This codes for CASNQDLRGASPGNIQYF.

The sample holds a few counts of this clonotype. CDR3 nucleotides: TGCGCCAGCAGCCAAGAAGGCGAGGCCTGGGAGACCCAGTACTTC. This gives the protein CASSQEGEAWETQYF. This chain joins TRBV4-3 and TRBJ2-5; no reliable D call. V was shortened by 0 bases and J by 5 bases, with 13 bases between the two germline ends. Germline CDR1 reads LGHNA; CDR2 reads YSLEER. CDR3 size: 15 residues.

The chain couples TRBV7-6 to TRBJ2-3; D not resolved. CDR3 size: 15 residues. The germline gives CDR1 SGHVS, CDR2 FNYEAQ. Trimming left V 1 base short and J 0 bases short, with 8 bases between. The CDR3 DNA sequence: TGTGCCAGCAGCTTAGATCATTTTAGCACAGATACGCAGTATTTT. Its protein is CASSLDHFSTDTQYF.

The table lists this clonotype with many counts. The rearrangement joins TRBV27 to TRBJ1-1; D possibly corresponds to TRBD1 (5 bases). V lost 7 bases and J 0 bases, leaving 9 bases between the germline ends. This CDR3 comprises 13 residues. Per the germline V gene, CDR1 is MNHEY and CDR2 is SMNVEV (reference sequence). CDR3 protein: CASMWTLNTEAFF. CDR3 bases: TGTGCCAGCATGTGGACACTGAACACTGAAGCTTTCTTT.

CDR3 amino acids: CASSQDFGGTYEQYF. The DNA of the CDR3 is TGTGCCAGCAGCCAAGATTTTGGGGGGACCTACGAGCAGTACTTC. V is TRBV14 and J is TRBJ2-7, with a tentative D call TRBD2 (6 bases). CDR1 and CDR2 from the germline V gene are SGHDN and FVKESK. Trimming took off 0 bases at V and 2 bases at J, with 11 bases between the two ends. The CDR3 runs to 15 residues.

As regards this clonotype: With a much larger clone just one base away, this may be a read error. The chain combines TRBV6-2 or TRBV6-3 with TRBJ2-7; the match to TRBD1 covers 7 bases. V lost 10 bases, J lost 7 bases, and 16 bases stayed unmatched. This CDR3 spans 14 amino acids. Germline V CDR1 and CDR2: MNHEY, SVGEGT. CDR3: CANSDHRTGREQYF. The CDR3 DNA is TGTGCCAACAGCGACCACCGGACAGGTCGAGAGCAGTACTTC.

This clonotype was recorded many times. The chain couples TRBV13 to TRBJ1-4; TRBD1 might be the D (5 bases). The CDR3 extends over 13 amino acids. Trimming removed 0 bases at V and 6 bases at J, with 5 bases between. Germline CDR1 and CDR2: PRHDT and FYEKMQ (reference sequence). CDR3 region: CASSLGGDEKLFF. The DNA of the CDR3 is TGTGCCAGCAGCTTAGGAGGGGATGAAAAACTGTTTTTT. The whole variable domain, filled in from reference TRBV13 and TRBJ1-4, reads AAGVIQSPRHLIKEKRETATLKCYPIPRHDTVYWYQQGPGQDPQFLISFYEKMQSDKGSIPDRFSAQQFSDYHSELNMSSLELGDSALYFCASSLGGDEKLFFGSGTQLSVL.

This clonotype was detected ten times or more. The chain links TRBV6-5 to TRBJ1-1; the D is unclear. CDR3 length: 12 amino acids. The V gene's germline CDR1 is MNHEY and CDR2 SVGAGI. With 8 bases removed from V and 1 base from J, the gap between germline ends came to 8 bases. The CDR3 sequence: CASSRANTEAFF. The DNA of the CDR3 is TGTGCCAGCTCCCGGGCGAACACTGAAGCTTTCTTT.

About this clonotype itself: This may stem from a read error, because a much larger clone lies one nucleotide away. The chain links TRBV7-2 to TRBJ1-5; possible D gene TRBD1, 5 bases. Germline V CDR1 and CDR2: SGHTA, FQGNSA. Trimming took off 5 bases at V and 6 bases at J, with 11 bases between the two ends. CDR3 length: 13 residues. The CDR3: CASSIGARQPQHF. The CDR3 DNA reads as TGTGCCAGCAGCATAGGGGCGCGTCAGCCCCAGCATTTT.

This chain links TRBV9 with TRBJ2-3; D is unresolved. CDR3 length equals 15 residues. Germline values: CDR1 SGDLS, CDR2 YYNGEE. With 4 bases removed from V and 3 bases from J, the gap between germline ends came to 15 bases. The CDR3 region has the DNA TGTGCCAGCAGCCCCCGGAGCCTGGGGACAGATACGCAGTATTTT. This codes for CASSPRSLGTDTQYF.

This clonotype has only a few counts. V and J are TRBV18 and TRBJ2-5; TRBD2 matches at 10 bases. V was clipped by 2 bases and J by 2 bases; unmatched bases: 17. The CDR3 contains 20 residues. Germline V gene data show CDR1 as KGHSH and CDR2 as LQKENI. The CDR3 region is CASSPETLHGLAAAQETQYF. In DNA form, the CDR3 reads TGTGCCAGCTCACCAGAAACTCTACACGGACTAGCGGCCGCTCAAGAGACCCAGTACTTC.

The table lists this clonotype with many counts. This rearrangement joins TRBV20-1 to TRBJ2-3, with D unclear. The V and J ends lost 2 bases and 1 base respectively, with 16 bases between them. The CDR3 extends over 16 amino acids. CDR1 DFQATT and CDR2 SNEGSKA come from the germline V gene (reference sequence). The CDR3 coding sequence is TGCAGTGCTAGATCGACTTTGGCGGCACGCACAGATACGCAGTATTTT. Protein product: CSARSTLAARTDTQYF.

This clonotype was counted between two and nine times. This chain links TRBV29-1 with TRBJ2-1; 15 bases match TRBD2. V was pared by 6 bases and J by 2 bases, with 14 bases of the junction left unmatched. Germline CDR1 reads SQVTM; CDR2 reads ANQGSEA. The CDR3 extends over 19 amino acids. CDR3 DNA: TGCAGCGTCGCCTCCCTGGGGACTAGCGGGAGGTTCGCCTACAATGAGCAGTTCTTC. This sequence encodes CSVASLGTSGRFAYNEQFF.

Regarding this clonotype: This sequence may be a read error, since a much larger clone differs from it by one base. CDR3 region: CASRFEYQETQYF. The CDR3 DNA sequence: TGTGCCAGCAGGTTCGAATACCAAGAGACCCAGTACTTC. V gene TRBV12-3 or TRBV12-4 combines with J gene TRBJ2-5; D is unclear. The CDR3 extends over 13 amino acids. V shed 6 bases and J shed 0 bases, with 8 bases lying between them.

Ten or more counts support this clonotype. The genes are TRBV6-2 or TRBV6-3 and TRBJ2-7; D is possibly TRBD1 or TRBD2 (5 bases each). The ends were cut back, 6 bases at V and 6 bases at J, with 15 bases in the middle. The CDR3 extends over 13 amino acids. Looked up from germline, CDR1 is MNHEY and CDR2 is SVGEGT. The CDR3 here is CASSPRLGAEQYF. The DNA for the CDR3 is TGTGCCAGCAGCCCCCGTCTCGGGGCCGAGCAGTACTTC.

This clonotype was observed many times. V is TRBV12-5 and J is TRBJ2-7; 8 bases are a match to TRBD2. Germline loops: CDR1 LGHNT, CDR2 FRNRAP. V lost 3 bases to trimming and J lost 12 bases; unmatched junction nucleotides: 4. There are 11 residues in the CDR3. The CDR3 spells CASGLAGAGYF. The CDR3 DNA follows: TGTGCTAGTGGTTTAGCGGGAGCGGGGTACTTC.

J is TRBJ2-2 and V is TRBV4-1; 13 positions match TRBD2. The CDR3 has 17 amino acids. The J segment lost 6 bases and the V segment lost 3 bases, leaving 7 bases of the junction unmatched. Per germline, CDR1 MGHRA and CDR2 YSYEKL. Here the CDR3 DNA reads TGCGCCAGCAGCCAGCCGGGACTAGCGGGAAGCGCCGGGGAGCTGTTTTTT. Its protein is CASSQPGLAGSAGELFF.